One and the same sample provided the 32 T cell receptor beta chains below, sequenced in a study of blood T cell repertoires in COVID-19. Sequencing was performed with immunoSEQ multiplex PCR; in TCRdb, only in-frame clones are kept and a portion is missing. The sample lists approximately 100,000 clones; over 65% were seen once. The sample was peripheral blood. The receptors originated from a human donor in a cohort sampled during active COVID-19.

The V gene is TRBV30, the J gene TRBJ2-7, with 9 bases that match TRBD1. V trimming: 2 bases; J trimming: 2 bases; junction bases outside the gene matches: 1. Germline loops: CDR1 GTSNPN, CDR2 SVGIG (reference sequence). This CDR3 contains 13 residues. In DNA, the CDR3 is TGTGCCTGGAGTAGGACAGGGGCCTACGAGCAGTACTTC. Translation: CAWSRTGAYEQYF.

In this sample, this clone turned up once. The V and J genes are TRBV2 and TRBJ1-1, with TRBD1 matching over 7 bases. The CDR3 contains 15 residues. Losses at the gene ends were 6 bases for V and 6 bases for J; bases not matched to a gene: 13. The V gene's germline CDR1 is SNHLY and CDR2 FYNNEI. The CDR3 sequence is CASRGTDLRDSEAFF. Here the CDR3 DNA reads TGTGCCAGCAGAGGGACAGACCTAAGGGACTCTGAAGCTTTCTTT. The full variable domain, rest sourced from reference TRBV2 and TRBJ1-1, is EPEVTQTPSHQVTQMGQEVILRCVPISNHLYFYWYRQILGQKVEFLVSFYNNEISEKSEIFDDQFSVERPDGSNFTLKIRSTKLEDSAMYFCASRGTDLRDSEAFFGQGTRLTVV.

The chain carries TRBV7-3 and TRBJ2-3, with D tentatively TRBD1 (5 bases). Germline V CDR1 and CDR2: SGHTA, FQGTGA. CDR3 length: 15 amino acids. Trimming pared 5 bases from V and 6 bases from J, leaving 18 bases between. Written as DNA, the CDR3 is TGTGCCAGCAGCCGGGCCGGTGGGGCGGTCGATACGCAGTATTTT. Translating it yields CASSRAGGAVDTQYF.

This sequence joins TRBV7-6 and TRBJ1-1, with a tentative D call TRBD1 (6 bases). Germline V gene lookup returns CDR1 SGHVS and CDR2 FNYEAQ. V was clipped by 2 bases and J by 1 base, with 14 bases between them. The CDR3 covers 16 residues. The CDR3 DNA sequence: TGTGCCAGCAGCTTACGGTGGGAGGGGGAGAACACTGAAGCTTTCTTT. Protein sequence: CASSLRWEGENTEAFF.

This chain links TRBV6-2 or TRBV6-3 with TRBJ1-6, with D perhaps TRBD1 (5 bases). The germline CDR1 and CDR2 sequences are MNHEY and SVGEGT. V was cut by 0 bases and J by 4 bases, with 19 bases left in between. The CDR3 extends over 19 amino acids. CDR3 nucleotide sequence: TGTGCCAGCAGTTACTCGAGACAGTCCGGTGGGATATATAATTCACCCCTCCACTTT. Amino acid sequence: CASSYSRQSGGIYNSPLHF.

This chain connects TRBV19 to TRBJ2-7, with 10 bases fitting TRBD2. The V gene's germline CDR1 is LNHDA and CDR2 SQIVND (reference sequence). The CDR3 consists of 14 residues. J was trimmed by 0 bases and V by 11 bases; bases with no gene match: 7. This chain's CDR3 is CASSSGGPSYEQYF. CDR3 sequence (DNA): TGTGCCTCGTCTAGCGGGGGCCCCTCCTACGAGCAGTACTTC. The whole variable domain, remainder taken from reference TRBV19 and TRBJ2-7, is DGGITQSPKYLFRKEGQNVTLSCEQNLNHDAMYWYRQDPGQGLRLIYYSQIVNDFQKGDIAEGYSVSREKKESFPLTVTSAQKNPTAFYLCASSSGGPSYEQYFGPGTRLTVT.

The V call is TRBV15, the J call TRBJ1-2, with D perhaps TRBD1 (6 bases). CDR1 and CDR2 (germline): LNHNV, YYDKDF (reference sequence). V gave up 0 bases and J gave up 8 bases, with 13 bases separating them. The CDR3 totals 14 residues. The CDR3 nucleotides are TGTGCCACCAGCAGAGATCTAGGGGGGGAAGGCTACACCTTC. Its translation is CATSRDLGGEGYTF.

J is TRBJ1-3 and V is TRBV19; 8 bases are shared with TRBD1. V shed 7 bases, J shed 4 bases, and the junction held 6 bases outside the gene matches. This CDR3 spans 14 amino acids. CDR1 and CDR2 (germline): LNHDA, SQIVND (reference sequence). CDR3 coding DNA: TGTGCCAGTACCCACAGGGGGATCGGAAACACCATATATTTT. It codes for CASTHRGIGNTIYF.

This chain uses TRBV4-1 with TRBJ1-2; the D is unclear. From germline, CDR1 is MGHRA and CDR2 YSYEKL. Trimming stripped 0 bases from V and 7 bases from J, with 9 bases between. This CDR3 is 13 amino acids long. In nucleotides, the CDR3 is TGCGCCAGCAGCCAAGAGAAGAGGGCTGGCTACACCTTC. This gives the protein CASSQEKRAGYTF.

The chain employs TRBV19 and TRBJ1-3, with 9 bases matching TRBD1. The V gene's germline CDR1 is LNHDA and CDR2 SQIVND (reference sequence). The CDR3 is 16 residues long. Trimming cost V 3 bases and J 5 bases; bases outside gene matches: 8. In DNA form, the CDR3 reads TGTGCCAGTAGTATCCCACTGACAGGGGGAAGAAACACCATATATTTT. This gives the protein CASSIPLTGGRNTIYF. The whole variable domain, remainder taken from reference TRBV19 and TRBJ1-3, is DGGITQSPKYLFRKEGQNVTLSCEQNLNHDAMYWYRQDPGQGLRLIYYSQIVNDFQKGDIAEGYSVSREKKESFPLTVTSAQKNPTAFYLCASSIPLTGGRNTIYFGEGSWLTVV.

This chain uses TRBV5-1 with TRBJ2-1; TRBD1 is a possible D gene (5 bases). The V gene's germline CDR1 is SGHRS and CDR2 YFSETQ. The CDR3 covers 15 residues. V lost 3 bases and J 2 bases, leaving 12 bases between the germline ends. This CDR3 is CASSYTDRAYNEQFF. The CDR3 coding sequence is TGCGCCAGCAGCTACACCGACAGAGCCTACAATGAGCAGTTCTTC.

The CDR3 coding sequence is TGCGCCAGCAGACAGGGGGCGTATAATTCACCCCTCCACTTT. As protein: CASRQGAYNSPLHF. V usage is TRBV4-1 and J usage is TRBJ1-6, with TRBD1 matching over 9 bases. The CDR3 totals 14 residues. CDR1 MGHRA and CDR2 YSYEKL come from the germline V gene. The ends lost 6 bases at V and 4 bases at J; junction bases unmatched: 1.

This clone appeared a few times. V is TRBV5-1 and J is TRBJ2-7; D perhaps matches TRBD2 (6 bases). Trimming pared 4 bases from V and 2 bases from J, leaving 13 bases between. The CDR3 covers 14 residues. The V gene's germline CDR1 is SGHRS and CDR2 YFSETQ. The CDR3 is CASSPGDRAYEQYF. CDR3 sequence (DNA): TGCGCCAGCAGCCCGGGGGACCGCGCCTACGAGCAGTACTTC.

This sequence joins TRBV5-4 and TRBJ2-3, with 11 positions matching TRBD2. In germline, CDR1 is SGHNT, CDR2 YYREEE (reference sequence). This CDR3 is 15 amino acids long. V gave up 0 bases and J gave up 7 bases; unmatched junction bases: 4. This chain's CDR3 is CASSLGLAGGNTQYF. The CDR3 DNA follows: TGTGCCAGCAGCTTGGGGCTAGCGGGGGGCAATACGCAGTATTTT.

V usage is TRBV19 and J usage is TRBJ1-6; D possibly corresponds to TRBD1 (6 bases). CDR3 length: 14 residues. The V end lost 3 bases, the J end lost 10 bases, and 13 bases lay between the germline ends. Germline CDR1 and CDR2: LNHDA and SQIVND (reference sequence). CDR3 coding DNA: TGTGCCAGTAGTATGAACAGGGCCTTATCACCCCTCCACTTT. Protein product: CASSMNRALSPLHF.

The chain joins TRBV6-5 to TRBJ2-7; no reliable D call. Germline CDR1 MNHEY, CDR2 SVGAGI. This CDR3 region has 14 residues. V was trimmed by 5 bases and J by 0 bases, leaving 11 bases between them. The CDR3 bases are TGTGCCAGCAGTCCGAGACACCTCTCCTACGAGCAGTACTTC. Amino acid sequence: CASSPRHLSYEQYF.

This chain links TRBV5-6 with TRBJ2-1, with D tentatively TRBD2 (6 bases). The V and J ends lost 1 base and 0 bases respectively, with 14 bases between them. The CDR3 consists of 17 residues. Germline V lookup: CDR1 SGHDT, CDR2 YYEEEE. The CDR3 coding sequence is TGTGCCAGCAGCTTGTCGGGGGATGCGAGCTCCTACAATGAGCAGTTCTTC. Translated: CASSLSGDASSYNEQFF.

This sequence joins TRBV15 and TRBJ2-6; 11 positions agree with TRBD1. The junction had 5 bases not matched to a gene; V was cut back by 0 bases and J by 1 base. CDR1 is LNHNV, CDR2 YYDKDF, per germline (reference sequence). CDR3 size: 19 residues. CDR3 protein: CATSRDLGDRGSGANVLTF. For the CDR3, the DNA is TGTGCCACCAGCAGAGATCTGGGGGACAGGGGGTCTGGGGCCAACGTCCTGACTTTC.

The CDR3: CAWSVTRETQYF. CDR3 nucleotides: TGTGCCTGGAGCGTTACCCGGGAGACCCAGTACTTC. The chain uses TRBV30 and TRBJ2-5; no clear D gene. The V end was cut by 3 bases, the J end by 5 bases, with 10 bases between. The CDR3 is made up of 12 amino acids. Germline CDR1 and CDR2: GTSNPN and SVGIG (reference sequence).

This clone has just one count. This chain joins TRBV19 and TRBJ2-1; D ambiguous. Trimming removed 6 bases from V and 7 bases from J, with 10 bases in between. Germline V gives CDR1 LNHDA, CDR2 SQIVND (reference sequence). CDR3 length: 12 residues. The CDR3 sequence: CASSSFGNEQFF. CDR3 sequence (DNA): TGTGCCAGTAGCTCCTTCGGGAATGAGCAGTTCTTC. The full variable domain, with the rest looked up from reference TRBV19 and TRBJ2-1, is DGGITQSPKYLFRKEGQNVTLSCEQNLNHDAMYWYRQDPGQGLRLIYYSQIVNDFQKGDIAEGYSVSREKKESFPLTVTSAQKNPTAFYLCASSSFGNEQFFGPGTRLTVL.

The rearrangement uses TRBV9 and TRBJ1-1, with 8 bases identical to TRBD1. The CDR3 has 15 amino acids. V shed 4 bases and J 4 bases; nucleotides not matched to a gene: 9. Per the germline V gene, CDR1 is SGDLS and CDR2 is YYNGEE. CDR3 bases: TGTGCCAGCAGCTCGAGACAGGGGCTGGGCACTGAAGCTTTCTTT. The encoded protein is CASSSRQGLGTEAFF. Full variable domain (rest looked up from reference TRBV9 and TRBJ1-1): DSGVTQTPKHLITATGQRVTLRCSPRSGDLSVYWYQQSLDQGLQFLIQYYNGEERAKGNILERFSAQQFPDLHSELNLSSLELGDSALYFCASSSRQGLGTEAFFGQGTRLTVV.

The sample holds one count of this clone. The chain employs TRBV11-2 and TRBJ1-1; tentative D call: TRBD1 (6 bases). Germline assignment: CDR1 SGHAT and CDR2 FQNNGV. Trimming shortened V by 5 bases and J by 1 base, and 14 bases separated the two germline ends. This CDR3 is 15 amino acids long. As DNA, the CDR3 is TGTGCCAGCAGCCTAAGACAGGCCCGGAACACTGAAGCTTTCTTT. As protein: CASSLRQARNTEAFF.

The J gene is TRBJ1-2, the V gene TRBV29-1; D unclear. V lost 1 base and J 1 base, leaving 7 bases between the germline ends. Germline lookup yields CDR1 SQVTM and CDR2 ANQGSEA. This CDR3 is 13 amino acids long. The CDR3 sequence is CSVEAPGNYGYTF. CDR3 DNA sequence: TGCAGCGTTGAAGCCCCGGGTAACTATGGCTACACCTTC.

The V call is TRBV27, the J call TRBJ1-1; 8 nucleotides match TRBD1. CDR1 and CDR2 from the germline V gene are MNHEY and SMNVEV (reference sequence). CDR3 length: 14 residues. The trim removed 4 bases at V and 9 bases at J, leaving 10 bases unmatched. The CDR3 DNA follows: TGTGCCAGCAGTTACCTGACAGGGGTTGGGCAAGCTTTCTTT. It encodes CASSYLTGVGQAFF.

This sequence joins TRBV7-8 and TRBJ1-2; 9 bases align to TRBD1. Germline CDR1 is SGHVS and CDR2 is FQNEAQ. There are 15 residues in the CDR3. J was trimmed by 4 bases and V by 5 bases; bases with no gene match: 8. Written as DNA, the CDR3 is TGTGCCAGCAGCCGAAGGACAGGGGACCCCTATGGCTACACCTTC. Translating it yields CASSRRTGDPYGYTF.

This sequence joins TRBV6-5 and TRBJ1-3; possible D gene TRBD1, 5 bases. This CDR3 is 13 amino acids long. Trimming pared 6 bases from V and 2 bases from J, leaving 8 bases between. In germline, CDR1 is MNHEY, CDR2 SVGAGI. CDR3 bases: TGTGCCAGCAGGGGGGGGGCTGGAAACACCATATATTTT. Its translation: CASRGGAGNTIYF.

The chain uses TRBV12-5 and TRBJ2-2; D is perhaps TRBD2 (6 bases). V lost 5 bases to trimming and J lost 0 bases, with 13 bases between them. This CDR3 is built from 16 residues. The germline V gene has CDR1 LGHNT and CDR2 FRNRAP. The CDR3 loop reads CASGPDGGANTGELFF. The CDR3 DNA reads as TGTGCTAGTGGTCCGGATGGAGGGGCGAACACCGGGGAGCTGTTTTTT.

In its sample, this clone was seen once. This chain uses TRBV29-1 with TRBJ1-2, with TRBD1 as a possible D gene (6 bases). V was pared by 6 bases and J by 5 bases, with 16 bases between. The CDR3 is 13 residues long. Germline lookup yields CDR1 SQVTM and CDR2 ANQGSEA. The CDR3 region is CSVAIGQNYGYTF. DNA for the CDR3: TGCAGCGTCGCAATAGGACAGAATTATGGCTACACCTTC.

The genes are TRBV7-9 and TRBJ2-2, with D tentatively TRBD1 (5 bases). V was shortened by 3 bases and J by 6 bases, with 11 bases between the two germline ends. Germline lookup yields CDR1 SEHNR and CDR2 FQNEAQ (reference sequence). The CDR3 is made up of 14 amino acids. CDR3 region: CASSFDSKAGELFF. For the CDR3, the DNA is TGTGCCAGCAGCTTCGACAGTAAAGCCGGGGAGCTGTTTTTT. The full variable domain, in which reference TRBV7-9 and TRBJ2-2 provide the parts outside the CDR3, is DTGVSQNPRHKITKRGQNVTFRCDPISEHNRLYWYRQTLGQGPEFLTYFQNEAQLEKSRLLSDRFSAERPKGSFSTLEIQRTEQGDSAMYLCASSFDSKAGELFFGEGSRLTVL.

This chain links TRBV10-3 with TRBJ1-2; 7 nucleotides agree with TRBD1. The CDR3 is 13 amino acids. Germline lookup yields CDR1 ENHRY and CDR2 SYGVKD. The V gene end was trimmed by 3 bases and the J gene end by 6 bases; junction bases not matched to a gene: 4. The CDR3 loop reads CAISDRDSNGYTF. The DNA for the CDR3 is TGTGCCATCAGTGACCGGGACAGTAATGGCTACACCTTC.

V gene TRBV29-1 combines with J gene TRBJ1-1; D uncertain. This CDR3 spans 12 amino acids. Between the trimmed V and J ends, which lost 4 bases and 2 bases, there was a span of 8 bases. CDR1 and CDR2 (germline): SQVTM, ANQGSEA. The CDR3 is CSVASTNTEAFF. The DNA for the CDR3 is TGCAGCGTTGCATCCACAAACACTGAAGCTTTCTTT.

The chain recombines TRBV27 with TRBJ1-1; tentative D call: TRBD1 (6 bases). The germline CDR1 and CDR2 sequences are MNHEY and SMNVEV (reference sequence). Trimming removed 2 bases at V and 5 bases at J, with 9 bases between. The CDR3 has 13 residues. CDR3 region: CASSLNRATEAFF. The CDR3, as DNA: TGTGCCAGCAGTTTAAACAGGGCAACTGAAGCTTTCTTT.